These 28 T cell receptor beta chains originate from one sample sequenced in a study of cytomegalovirus exposure and HLA in healthy donors. With 60 Vbeta and 13 Jbeta primers, the PCR was carried out. The method was immunoSEQ multiplex PCR; TCRdb's version includes in-frame clones alone and lacks a portion of them. Among about 150,000 clones, roughly three quarters were seen once, and the ten largest hold over 2%. The sequenced sample consisted of PBMCs. All receptors derive from a man aged 30 to 45 in good health and CMV-seronegative.

Remarks on this clone: One end of the junction does not line up with germline, which may come from a read error. This chain links TRBV7-9 with TRBJ2-3; 8 positions match TRBD1. CDR1 SEHNR and CDR2 FQNEAQ come from the germline V gene (reference sequence). The CDR3 covers 16 residues. The CDR3 DNA reads TGTTCCAGCAGCCAAACAGGGGGAGGCGGTTCAGATACGCAGTATTTT. Translating gives CSSSQTGGGGSDTQYF. Filled out from reference TRBV7-9 and TRBJ2-3, the complete variable domain reads DTGVSQNPRHKITKRGQNVTFRCDPISEHNRLYWYRQTLGQGPEFLTYFQNEAQLEKSRLLSDRFSAERPKGSFSTLEIQRTEQGDSAMYLCSSSQTGGGGSDTQYFGPGTRLTVL.

This rearrangement joins TRBV5-8 to TRBJ1-5; D perhaps matches TRBD1 (5 bases). Trimming pared 0 bases from V and 2 bases from J, leaving 9 bases between. CDR1 and CDR2 from the germline V gene are SGHTS and YDEGEE. The CDR3 is made up of 15 amino acids. CDR3 sequence reads: CASSLEKGGNQPQHF. The CDR3 DNA reads TGTGCCAGCAGCTTGGAGAAAGGGGGCAATCAGCCCCAGCATTTT.

In nucleotides, the CDR3 is TGTGCCAGCACGAACGGGTTAGAGCAGTACTTC. Amino acids: CASTNGLEQYF. The chain combines TRBV2 with TRBJ2-7; D uncertain. CDR1 SNHLY and CDR2 FYNNEI come from the germline V gene. The ends were cut back, 7 bases at V and 7 bases at J, with 11 bases in the middle. The length of the CDR3 is 11 residues.

This clone was seen only a few times. The V gene is TRBV11-2, the J gene TRBJ2-1, with 7 nucleotides matching TRBD1. The CDR3 runs 14 residues. The trim removed 4 bases at V and 6 bases at J, leaving 6 bases unmatched. Germline-derived CDR1 and CDR2 are SGHAT and FQNNGV. The CDR3 bases are TGTGCCAGCAGCTGGACAGGAGAACCCAATGAGCAGTTCTTC. Translated: CASSWTGEPNEQFF.

J is TRBJ2-1 and V is TRBV11-2, with 7 bases aligning to TRBD1. V was pared by 1 base and J by 0 bases, with 9 bases of the junction left unmatched. This CDR3 spans 18 amino acids. Germline CDR1 reads SGHAT; CDR2 reads FQNNGV. As DNA, the CDR3 is TGTGCCAGCAGCTTAGGGATCCTAGGGACAGCCTCCTACAATGAGCAGTTCTTC. It translates to CASSLGILGTASYNEQFF.

The chain joins TRBV15 to TRBJ2-5; 8 bases are shared with TRBD1. Germline loops: CDR1 LNHNV, CDR2 YYDKDF (reference sequence). The CDR3 spans 13 residues. V gave up 5 bases and J gave up 5 bases; unmatched junction bases: 4. CDR3 sequence reads: CATSGQGWETQYF. DNA for the CDR3: TGTGCCACCAGCGGACAGGGATGGGAGACCCAGTACTTC.

V and J are TRBV4-1 and TRBJ2-1, with D possibly being TRBD1 (6 bases). The CDR3 is made up of 13 amino acids. V was trimmed by 4 bases and J by 8 bases, leaving 12 bases between them. Germline CDR1 MGHRA, CDR2 YSYEKL. This chain's CDR3 is CASSPGQTDEQFF. CDR3 in DNA: TGCGCCAGCAGCCCGGGACAAACGGATGAGCAGTTCTTC.

V gene TRBV19 combines with J gene TRBJ1-6, with 9 bases that match TRBD1. The CDR3 contains 16 residues. Germline V gives CDR1 LNHDA, CDR2 SQIVND (reference sequence). The J segment lost 0 bases and the V segment lost 9 bases, leaving 6 bases of the junction unmatched. The CDR3 nucleotides are TGTGCCAGCGCCGGGACAGGGACCTCCTATAATTCACCCCTCCACTTT. Protein: CASAGTGTSYNSPLHF.

The rearrangement uses TRBV5-4 and TRBJ2-2; 8 nucleotides align to TRBD1. V shed 1 base, J shed 5 bases, and the junction held 7 bases outside the gene matches. CDR1 is SGHNT and CDR2 is YYREEE in the germline V gene (reference sequence). The CDR3 extends over 16 amino acids. CDR3 residues: CASSLSGGLNTGELFF. The CDR3 nucleotides are TGTGCCAGCAGCTTGTCAGGGGGCCTCAATACCGGGGAGCTGTTTTTT.

This clone came up a few times. The V gene is TRBV5-1, the J gene TRBJ1-4; 7 nucleotides line up with TRBD1. V lost 7 bases, J lost 5 bases, and 5 bases stayed unmatched. The CDR3 sequence is 13 residues long. Germline loops: CDR1 SGHRS, CDR2 YFSETQ. The CDR3 loop reads CASRDSLNEKLFF. The CDR3 DNA sequence: TGCGCCAGCCGGGACAGCCTAAATGAAAAACTGTTTTTT.

The gene calls are TRBV9 and TRBJ2-5, with TRBD2 matching over 13 bases. Germline V gives CDR1 SGDLS, CDR2 YYNGEE. V trimming: 0 bases; J trimming: 2 bases; junction bases outside the gene matches: 7. This CDR3 comprises 18 residues. CDR3 sequence (DNA): TGTGCCAGCAGCGTAGGGGCCGGGACTAGCGGGGAACAAGAGACCCAGTACTTC. It yields the protein CASSVGAGTSGEQETQYF.

This clone is a singleton in its sample. The V and J genes are TRBV2 and TRBJ2-1, with 9 bases aligning to TRBD2. The trim removed 7 bases at V and 2 bases at J, leaving 6 bases unmatched. The germline gives CDR1 SNHLY, CDR2 FYNNEI. The CDR3 runs to 15 residues. CDR3 sequence: CASNPAGGPYNEQFF. The CDR3 DNA reads as TGTGCCAGCAACCCAGCGGGAGGTCCCTACAATGAGCAGTTCTTC.

The chain employs TRBV15 and TRBJ2-3; D ambiguous. Deletions cut 8 bases from V and 4 bases from J, with 13 bases between. Germline CDR1 LNHNV, CDR2 YYDKDF (reference sequence). This CDR3 has 13 amino acids. Here the CDR3 DNA reads TGTGCCACCTCCGGTGCAGAGGCAGATACGCAGTATTTT. Protein sequence: CATSGAEADTQYF.

This chain uses TRBV12-2 with TRBJ2-5; TRBD2 is the table's D call and was not checked against the DNA. TRBV12-2 is classified as a pseudogene. The CDR3 is 16 residues long. The CDR3 sequence: CASRLALRAPQETQYF. The CDR3 nucleotides are TGTGCAAGTCGCTTAGCGCTGCGGGCTCCACAAGAGACCCAGTACTTC.

The chain couples TRBV6-5 to TRBJ2-7, with D uncertain. Trimming stripped 2 bases from V and 0 bases from J, with 8 bases between. The CDR3 length is 14 residues. Germline V gives CDR1 MNHEY, CDR2 SVGAGI. The CDR3 loop reads CASSYAGSSYEQYF. CDR3 nucleotide sequence: TGTGCCAGCAGTTACGCAGGAAGCTCCTACGAGCAGTACTTC.

The chain uses TRBV6-5 and TRBJ1-4, with TRBD1 as a possible D gene (5 bases). Germline CDR1 is MNHEY and CDR2 is SVGAGI. Trimming stripped 0 bases from V and 11 bases from J, with 16 bases between. The CDR3 covers 15 residues. DNA of the CDR3: TGTGCCAGCAGTTACTCGATAGGGGCCTCCGGGAAACTGTTTTTT. Its translation: CASSYSIGASGKLFF.

The chain joins TRBV5-4 to TRBJ1-2; 9 nucleotides line up with TRBD1. The germline V gene encodes CDR1 SGHNT and CDR2 YYREEE (reference sequence). This CDR3 has 15 amino acids. V shed 4 bases, J shed 8 bases, and the junction held 12 bases outside the gene matches. This chain's CDR3 is CASSRYGTGLRGYTF. CDR3 coding DNA: TGTGCCAGCAGCCGATACGGGACAGGGTTGCGGGGCTACACCTTC.

This clone was observed a handful of times. This chain links TRBV2 with TRBJ1-4; possibly TRBD1 for D (6 bases). Trimming removed 7 bases at V and 4 bases at J, with 10 bases between. Germline V CDR1 and CDR2: SNHLY, FYNNEI. The CDR3 has 13 residues. DNA for the CDR3: TGTGCCAGCACCGGACAGTTTAATGAAAAACTGTTTTTT. Its protein product is CASTGQFNEKLFF.

The chain is built from TRBV15 and TRBJ1-5; D gene unclear. V lost 0 bases and J lost 3, with 12 bases in between. This CDR3 region has 16 residues. Germline values: CDR1 LNHNV, CDR2 YYDKDF (reference sequence). The CDR3 here is CATSRDASRYNQPQHF. DNA of the CDR3: TGTGCCACCAGCAGAGATGCCAGCAGGTACAATCAGCCCCAGCATTTT. Full variable domain (rest looked up from reference TRBV15 and TRBJ1-5): DAMVIQNPRYQVTQFGKPVTLSCSQTLNHNVMYWYQQKSSQAPKLLFHYYDKDFNNEADTPDNFQSRRPNTSFCFLDIRSPGLGDTAMYLCATSRDASRYNQPQHFGDGTRLSIL.

J is TRBJ2-1 and V is TRBV7-9; tentative D call: TRBD2 (5 bases). Looked up from germline, CDR1 is SEHNR and CDR2 is FQNEAQ (reference sequence). The CDR3 sequence is 14 residues long. V was shortened by 1 base and J by 3 bases, with 7 bases between the two germline ends. CDR3 amino acids: CASSLVLDYNEQFF. The CDR3 DNA reads as TGTGCCAGCAGCTTAGTACTAGACTACAATGAGCAGTTCTTC.

The J gene is TRBJ2-1, the V gene TRBV6-4, with TRBD2 as a possible D gene (7 bases). Trimming removed 6 bases from V and 8 bases from J, with 17 bases in between. CDR1 and CDR2 (germline): MRHNA, SNTAGT. The CDR3 has 14 residues. The CDR3 region is CASSIGGGQDEQFF. The CDR3 coding sequence is TGTGCCAGCAGCATAGGGGGGGGGCAGGATGAGCAGTTCTTC.

This chain links TRBV28 with TRBJ1-5, with TRBD1 matching 10 bases. The CDR3 length is 13 residues. J lost 3 bases, V lost 8 bases, and 1 base had no gene match. Per the germline V gene, CDR1 is MDHEN and CDR2 is SYDVKM. CDR3: CASGTGDNQPQHF. DNA for the CDR3: TGTGCCAGCGGGACAGGGGACAATCAGCCCCAGCATTTT.

In DNA form, the CDR3 reads TGTGCCAGCAGCGTAGGACTAGCGGGAGTAATAGCCCGGAATGAGCAGTTCTTC. Amino acids: CASSVGLAGVIARNEQFF. The genes are TRBV9 and TRBJ2-1, with 12 bases identical to TRBD2. The germline gives CDR1 SGDLS, CDR2 YYNGEE. Trimming took 0 bases from V and 7 from J; bases not matched to a gene: 11. There are 18 residues in the CDR3.

CDR3 protein: CASSPVGVGGRNEQFF. In DNA, the CDR3 is TGTGCCAGCTCACCCGTAGGAGTCGGAGGGCGCAATGAGCAGTTCTTC. The chain is built from TRBV18 and TRBJ2-1; perhaps TRBD2 as D (6 bases). The V and J ends lost 3 bases and 6 bases respectively, with 18 bases between them. Germline values: CDR1 KGHSH, CDR2 LQKENI. The CDR3 is 16 residues long.

This clone has a handful of counts. In DNA, the CDR3 is TGCGCCAGCAGCCATGGAGGGTTGGATGGCTACACCTTC. Residues: CASSHGGLDGYTF. The genes are TRBV5-1 and TRBJ1-2; D unresolved. V was shortened by 4 bases and J by 6 bases, with 13 bases between the two germline ends. Germline V gene sequence: CDR1 SGHRS, CDR2 YFSETQ. This CDR3 contains 13 residues. Drawing the rest from reference TRBV5-1 and TRBJ1-2, the complete variable domain is KAGVTQTPRYLIKTRGQQVTLSCSPISGHRSVSWYQQTPGQGLQFLFEYFSETQRNKGNFPGRFSGRQFSNSRSEMNVSTLELGDSALYLCASSHGGLDGYTFGSGTRLTVV.

The J gene is TRBJ1-2, the V gene TRBV7-2; D call uncertain. Trimming removed 5 bases from V and 4 bases from J, with 14 bases in between. Germline V CDR1 and CDR2: SGHTA, FQGNSA. The CDR3 length is 14 residues. The CDR3 sequence: CASSPPREGYGYTF. The DNA of the CDR3 is TGTGCCAGCAGCCCCCCGCGGGAGGGCTATGGCTACACCTTC. The full variable domain, completed using reference TRBV7-2 and TRBJ1-2, is GAGVSQSPSNKVTEKGKDVELRCDPISGHTALYWYRQSLGQGLEFLIYFQGNSAPDKSGLPSDRFSAERTGGSVSTLTIQRTQQEDSAVYLCASSPPREGYGYTFGSGTRLTVV.

The V and J genes are TRBV5-1 and TRBJ1-5; 7 bases match TRBD1. The V segment lost 1 base and the J segment 4 bases; nucleotides outside the gene matches: 5. This CDR3 is built from 15 residues. Germline lookup yields CDR1 SGHRS and CDR2 YFSETQ. The CDR3 protein is CASSLMGTDNQPQHF. The CDR3, as DNA: TGCGCCAGCAGCTTGATGGGGACAGATAATCAGCCCCAGCATTTT.

This clone was observed a few times. The rearrangement uses TRBV7-9 and TRBJ2-2, with D maybe TRBD2 (5 bases). V was clipped by 4 bases and J by 4 bases, with 7 bases between them. The CDR3 sequence is 13 residues long. In germline, CDR1 is SEHNR, CDR2 FQNEAQ (reference sequence). CDR3 sequence reads: CASSYAGTGELFF. The CDR3 region has the DNA TGTGCCAGCAGCTACGCGGGCACCGGGGAGCTGTTTTTT.